This T cell receptor beta chain was obtained from a study of T-cell memory formation after mild COVID-19. About the study: Clustering of TCRs was largely donor specific.

Germline values: CDR1 SGHKS, CDR2 YYEKEE (reference sequence). The CDR3 covers 15 residues. Trimming pared 3 bases from V and 3 bases from J, leaving 16 bases between. Worth noting for this clonotype: Its target is unknown.

Study-level results: CD4/CD8 balance held among clones contracting day 15 to 85, and later expanders leaned CD4+.

TCRdb ran MiXCR on the 5' RACE reads and lists one entry per CDR3 protein. The sample holds about 340,000 distinct CDR3 sequences, over 10% seen once. The TCR was taken from a man in his late teens or twenties who had mild COVID-19 (a few samples of this study predate the infection). Cell type and time point are not known. The rearrangement uses TRBV5-5 and TRBJ2-7; the D gene is possibly TRBD1 (7 bases). Sequenced sample: PBMCs or a T cell subset sorted from them (not recorded which). CDR3 sequence: CASSWGATGNYEQYF. The CDR3 nucleotides are TGTGCCAGCAGCTGGGGGGCGACAGGGAACTACGAGCAGTACTTC. Together with reference TRBV5-5 and TRBJ2-7, the CDR3 gives the full variable domain: DAGVTQSPTHLIKTRGQQVTLRCSPISGHKSVSWYQQVLGQGPQFIFQYYEKEERGRGNFPDRFSARQFPNYSSELNVNALLLGDSALYLCASSWGATGNYEQYFGPGTRLTVT.